Each of the 22 T cell receptor beta chains below was sequenced from the same sample in a study of T cells in Graves' hyperthyroidism and ophthalmopathy. Amplified TCR beta CDR3 regions derived from RNA transcripts. During a first-round RT-PCR of the TCR CDR3, the HTBI primer set was used. TCRdb recomputed calls from the multiplex PCR reads with MiXCR, one row per CDR3 protein. The sample consists of approximately 430,000 distinct CDR3 sequences, about 15% of them appearing once. Source material: blood. These receptors all stem from a woman aged 18-29 years with Graves' hyperthyroidism.

The chain links TRBV7-3 to TRBJ1-2; D perhaps matches TRBD1 (5 bases). CDR1 and CDR2 from the germline V gene are SGHTA and FQGTGA. With 2 bases removed from V and 5 bases from J, the gap between germline ends came to 9 bases. The CDR3 totals 13 residues. CDR3 in DNA: TGTGCCAGCAGCTTAGGGGCTTCTTATGGCTACACCTTC. Amino acid sequence: CASSLGASYGYTF.

This clonotype was seen only a few times. V and J are TRBV11-2 and TRBJ1-3; D is possibly TRBD1 (5 bases). V was cut by 2 bases and J by 0 bases, with 14 bases left in between. The CDR3 extends over 17 amino acids. CDR1 is SGHAT and CDR2 is FQNNGV in the germline V gene. The CDR3: CASSLPGAVSSGNTIYF. The CDR3 region has the DNA TGTGCCAGCAGCTTACCCGGGGCAGTTAGCTCTGGAAACACCATATATTTT.

There are a few counts of this clonotype. The chain carries TRBV12-3 or TRBV12-4 and TRBJ2-5; D unclear. The V end lost 3 bases, the J end lost 3 bases, and 14 bases lay between the germline ends. The CDR3 is 15 residues long. CDR3 nucleotide sequence: TGTGCCAGCAGTTTCAGTTCGTGGGCCAAAGAGACCCAGTACTTC. It codes for CASSFSSWAKETQYF.

The sample holds many counts of this clonotype. The chain employs TRBV3-1 and TRBJ2-2, with TRBD2 matching 15 bases. Germline V lookup: CDR1 LGHDT, CDR2 YNNKEL (reference sequence). Trimming at V came to 8 bases and at J to 1 base, leaving 2 bases not matched to a gene. This CDR3 comprises 16 residues. The CDR3 region has the DNA TGTGCCAGCGGGACTAGCGGGGGGCTGAACACCGGGGAGCTGTTTTTT. The encoded protein is CASGTSGGLNTGELFF. The variable domain in full, with the rest retrieved from reference TRBV3-1 and TRBJ2-2, is DTAVSQTPKYLVTQMGNDKSIKCEQNLGHDTMYWYKQDSKKFLKIMFSYNNKELIINETVPNRFSPKSPDKAHLNLHINSLELGDSAVYFCASGTSGGLNTGELFFGEGSRLTVL.

This clonotype has only a few counts. The rearrangement links TRBV29-1 to TRBJ1-1, with 7 nucleotides matching TRBD1. V shed 6 bases, J shed 4 bases, and the junction held 5 bases outside the gene matches. The germline V gene has CDR1 SQVTM and CDR2 ANQGSEA. The CDR3 totals 12 residues. The CDR3 region has the DNA TGCAGCGTCCGACAGGGTGGCACTGAAGCTTTCTTT. Encoded protein: CSVRQGGTEAFF.

The chain joins TRBV10-1 to TRBJ2-3; D is uncertain. V lost 6 bases to trimming and J lost 9 bases, with 16 bases between them. Germline loops: CDR1 WNHNN, CDR2 SYGVQD (reference sequence). The length of the CDR3 is 13 residues. In DNA, the CDR3 is TGCGCCAGCAGCGTGGACCAGACCAACACGCAGTATTTT. It is translated as CASSVDQTNTQYF.

The rearrangement uses TRBV6-2 or TRBV6-3 and TRBJ1-4; D not certain. Germline-derived CDR1 and CDR2 are MNHEY and SVGEGT. Trimming took off 8 bases at V and 5 bases at J, with 12 bases between the two ends. The CDR3 covers 13 residues. CDR3 in amino acids: CASGEGGNEKLFF. The DNA for the CDR3 is TGTGCCAGCGGAGAGGGAGGAAATGAAAAACTGTTTTTT.

The chain joins TRBV7-3 to TRBJ2-2, with 8 bases matching TRBD1. With V trimmed by 5 bases and J by 6 bases, 11 bases remained unmatched. From germline, CDR1 is SGHTA and CDR2 FQGTGA. The length of the CDR3 is 16 residues. The CDR3 region has the DNA TGTGCCAGCAGCCCAGGGGGCGGATTGAGGGCCGGGGAGCTGTTTTTT. It encodes CASSPGGGLRAGELFF.

Many counts were recorded for this clonotype. The chain is built from TRBV5-1 and TRBJ1-5, with D unresolved. This CDR3 has 13 amino acids. Germline-derived CDR1 and CDR2 are SGHRS and YFSETQ. With 4 bases removed from V and 7 bases from J, the gap between germline ends came to 12 bases. The CDR3 sequence is CASSTFPGQPQHF. The CDR3 DNA reads as TGCGCCAGCAGCACATTCCCGGGCCAGCCCCAGCATTTT. The variable domain in full, completed from reference TRBV5-1 and TRBJ1-5, reads KAGVTQTPRYLIKTRGQQVTLSCSPISGHRSVSWYQQTPGQGLQFLFEYFSETQRNKGNFPGRFSGRQFSNSRSEMNVSTLELGDSALYLCASSTFPGQPQHFGDGTRLSIL.

At least ten counts were recorded for this clonotype. V gene TRBV20-1 combines with J gene TRBJ2-3; D is uncertain. V was trimmed by 6 bases and J by 3 bases, leaving 19 bases between them. CDR1 is DFQATT, CDR2 SNEGSKA, per germline (reference sequence). There are 15 residues in the CDR3. The CDR3 sequence is CSAPGRAIGTDTQYF. Written as DNA, the CDR3 is TGCAGTGCCCCAGGTCGGGCCATTGGAACAGATACGCAGTATTTT.

This clonotype was observed many times. CDR3 nucleotide sequence: TGTGCCGTACGTAATGCGGGGGAGACCCAGTACTTC. The encoded protein is CAVRNAGETQYF. The chain employs TRBV2 and TRBJ2-5, with D perhaps matching TRBD2 (6 bases). V was pared by 11 bases and J by 5 bases, with 15 bases between. CDR3 size: 12 residues. Germline CDR1 is SNHLY and CDR2 is FYNNEI.

The sample holds many counts of this clonotype. DNA of the CDR3: TGTGCCAGCAGCTTAGCGTCGCGGCAGTCTAGGTATGAGCAGTTCTTC. Amino acid sequence: CASSLASRQSRYEQFF. The chain links TRBV7-6 to TRBJ2-1; D is ambiguous. Germline V gene lookup returns CDR1 SGHVS and CDR2 FNYEAQ. The V gene lost 0 bases and the J gene lost 8 bases, with 17 bases spanning the gap. The CDR3 is made up of 16 amino acids.

This clonotype was recorded many times. The chain combines TRBV29-1 with TRBJ2-2; TRBD2 matches 7 bases. CDR3 length equals 14 residues. Germline loops: CDR1 SQVTM, CDR2 ANQGSEA. Losses at the gene ends were 2 bases for V and 7 bases for J; bases not matched to a gene: 7. CDR3 sequence reads: CSVERRESVGELFF. Written as DNA, the CDR3 is TGCAGCGTTGAACGGCGGGAGAGTGTCGGGGAGCTGTTTTTT.

This clonotype appeared many times. V gene TRBV2 combines with J gene TRBJ2-7, with D tentatively TRBD2 (5 bases). Per the germline V gene, CDR1 is SNHLY and CDR2 is FYNNEI. Trimming removed 6 bases at V and 3 bases at J, with 12 bases between. The CDR3 extends over 13 amino acids. The DNA for the CDR3 is TGTGCCAGCAGCGCCACGACTATCTACGAGCAGTACTTC. Amino acids: CASSATTIYEQYF. Full variable domain (missing parts from reference TRBV2 and TRBJ2-7): EPEVTQTPSHQVTQMGQEVILRCVPISNHLYFYWYRQILGQKVEFLVSFYNNEISEKSEIFDDQFSVERPDGSNFTLKIRSTKLEDSAMYFCASSATTIYEQYFGPGTRLTVT.

As regards this clonotype: This may come from a read error, since a much larger clone is one base off. The J gene is TRBJ2-4, the V gene TRBV28; 7 positions match TRBD2. This CDR3 has 14 residues. With 6 bases clipped from V and 8 bases from J, the junction kept 10 bases outside the gene matches. Per the germline V gene, CDR1 is MDHEN and CDR2 is SYDVKM. CDR3 nucleotides: TGTGCCAGCAGGGGGGGGACCTCCCGGTACATTCAGTACTTC. This gives the protein CASRGGTSRYIQYF.

This clonotype came up a few times. In this CDR3 the conserved last residue, phenylalanine or tryptophan, is missing, so a read error is likely. The V and J genes are TRBV27 and TRBJ1-1; 10 positions agree with TRBD1. Losses at the gene ends were 5 bases for V and 5 bases for J; bases not matched to a gene: 11. The CDR3 is 16 residues long. Germline-derived CDR1 and CDR2 are MNHEY and SMNVEV (reference sequence). CDR3 residues: CASSDRDRGAGTEAFL. CDR3 nucleotides: TGTGCCAGCAGTGACCGGGACAGGGGCGCGGGGACTGAAGCTTTCCTT.

This clonotype was seen only a few times. V gene TRBV10-1 combines with J gene TRBJ2-7, with D tentatively TRBD1 or TRBD2 (5 bases each). Germline-derived CDR1 and CDR2 are WNHNN and SYGVQD (reference sequence). The CDR3 consists of 12 residues. Trimming pared 4 bases from V and 10 bases from J, leaving 14 bases between. For the CDR3, the DNA is TGCGCCAGCAGTGGAGGGGCAGGCCGACAGTACTTC. It yields the protein CASSGGAGRQYF.

The chain is built from TRBV4-1 and TRBJ2-3; TRBD2 matches at 8 bases. The CDR3 is 15 residues long. CDR1 and CDR2 from the germline V gene are MGHRA and YSYEKL. V dropped 4 bases and J dropped 4; count of bases not matched to a gene: 7. The CDR3 protein is CASSRLGGGADTQYF. The CDR3 DNA follows: TGCGCCAGCAGCCGTCTCGGGGGGGGTGCAGATACGCAGTATTTT.

This clonotype was detected many times. CDR3 loop: CASSLGPIQPEQYF. CDR3 coding DNA: TGTGCCAGCAGCTTAGGACCCATTCAGCCCGAGCAGTACTTC. The V and J genes are TRBV11-2 and TRBJ2-7; no firm D call. Germline V CDR1 and CDR2: SGHAT, FQNNGV. The CDR3 runs to 14 residues. V lost 1 base and J 6 bases, leaving 13 bases between the germline ends.

At least ten counts were recorded for this clonotype. J is TRBJ1-2 and V is TRBV3-1; unclear D gene. The length of the CDR3 is 13 residues. V lost 4 bases and J lost 3, with 9 bases in between. Germline CDR1 and CDR2: LGHDT and YNNKEL (reference sequence). The CDR3 spells CASSLRSDYGYTF. CDR3 in DNA: TGTGCCAGCAGCCTGAGATCAGACTATGGCTACACCTTC.

This clonotype showed up many times. The genes are TRBV7-9 and TRBJ2-1; D possibly corresponds to TRBD2 (7 bases). Trimming took off 2 bases at V and 10 bases at J, with 21 bases between the two ends. Germline CDR1 reads SEHNR; CDR2 reads FQNEAQ (reference sequence). The CDR3 spans 16 residues. CDR3 nucleotide sequence: TGTGCCAGCAGCTTACCTACAGGGAGGGGCAGGTTGGAGCAGTTCTTC. It codes for CASSLPTGRGRLEQFF. The full variable domain, in which reference TRBV7-9 and TRBJ2-1 provide the parts outside the CDR3, is DTGVSQNPRHKITKRGQNVTFRCDPISEHNRLYWYRQTLGQGPEFLTYFQNEAQLEKSRLLSDRFSAERPKGSFSTLEIQRTEQGDSAMYLCASSLPTGRGRLEQFFGPGTRLTVL.

At least ten counts were recorded for this clonotype. The CDR3 reads CASSNRLAGITDTQYF. The CDR3 region has the DNA TGTGCCAGCAGTAACCGACTAGCGGGAATCACAGATACGCAGTATTTT. The chain combines TRBV6-2 or TRBV6-3 with TRBJ2-3, with 11 bases aligning to TRBD2. V dropped 5 bases and J dropped 2; count of bases not matched to a gene: 6. From germline, CDR1 is MNHEY and CDR2 SVGEGT. The CDR3 extends over 16 amino acids.